What follows are 2 T cell receptor beta chains derived from one specimen sequenced in a study of beta chain features in type 1 diabetes. What was sequenced were expressed TCRB transcripts, since all of the isolated RNA had been reverse transcribed. Clones were read by immunoSEQ multiplex PCR, and TCRdb kept only the in-frame ones, dropping some. The sample includes under 850,000 clones, around an eighth of them seen just once. Points from the study as a whole: There was a moderate but significant shortening of TCRB CDR3s in all four CD4+ subsets of Type 1 diabetes patients.

The antigens these receptors bind are not known. Sequencing was done on a sample of naive CD4+ T cells from blood. The receptors here all came from a man aged 18 to 30 with type 1 diabetes.

This clone has a handful of counts. The J gene is TRBJ2-1, the V gene TRBV7-8; D is undetermined. CDR3 length: 14 amino acids. CDR1 SGHVS and CDR2 FQNEAQ come from the germline V gene. The ends were cut back, 5 bases at V and 0 bases at J, with 8 bases in the middle. The CDR3 DNA sequence: TGTGCCAGCAGCATAAGGAGCTCCTACAATGAGCAGTTCTTC. It translates to CASSIRSSYNEQFF.

V is TRBV18 and J is TRBJ2-7, with 8 bases matching TRBD1. Trimming cost V 1 base and J 4 bases; bases outside gene matches: 6. Germline V CDR1 and CDR2: KGHSH, LQKENI. The CDR3 runs to 15 residues. Here the CDR3 reads CASSPQRTGSYEQYF. The CDR3 DNA reads TGTGCCAGCTCACCACAGCGGACAGGGAGTTACGAGCAGTACTTC.